This T cell receptor beta chain comes out of a study of blood T cell repertoires in COVID-19. Whole-study context: COVID-19 samples from acute and convalescent phases originated in the United States, Italy and Spain.

Sequencing used immunoSEQ multiplex PCR; TCRdb keeps in-frame clones, though not all of them. The sample includes 86,000 or so clones, roughly 86% of them seen just once. V lost 6 bases and J 8 bases, leaving 10 bases between the germline ends. Per germline, CDR1 MNHNY and CDR2 SVGAGI (reference sequence). The CDR3 runs to 11 residues. V usage is TRBV6-6 and J usage is TRBJ1-2, with a tentative D call TRBD1 (5 bases). The sequence derives from a woman of 80 years or more with acute or convalescent COVID-19. Source material: peripheral blood. CDR3 DNA sequence: TGTGCCAGCAGCCGTGGGGGGGGCTACACCTTC. Translated: CASSRGGGYTF.